The 30 T cell receptor beta chains given below trace back to one sample, sequenced in a study of cytomegalovirus exposure and HLA in healthy donors. The study ran its PCR with 60 Vbeta and 13 Jbeta primers. Produced via immunoSEQ multiplex PCR; TCRdb's table is partial and in-frame only. The sample yields 100,000 to 150,000 clones, about 80% seen once. The material sequenced was PBMCs. Receptors were obtained from a woman in her fifties or sixties in good health and CMV-seropositive.

This clone has only a few counts. The chain is built from TRBV18 and TRBJ1-5; D may be TRBD1 (6 bases). V lost 4 bases and J 7 bases, leaving 20 bases between the germline ends. From germline, CDR1 is KGHSH and CDR2 LQKENI. The length of the CDR3 is 16 residues. In DNA, the CDR3 is TGTGCCAGCTCACGCGGCCAGGGGTTCTTATCCCAGCCCCAGCATTTT. Amino acids: CASSRGQGFLSQPQHF. Combining the CDR3 with reference TRBV18 and TRBJ1-5 gives the whole variable domain NAGVMQNPRHLVRRRGQEARLRCSPMKGHSHVYWYRQLPEEGLKFMVYLQKENIIDESGMPKERFSAEFPKEGPSILRIQQVVRGDSAAYFCASSRGQGFLSQPQHFGDGTRLSIL.

The chain combines TRBV18 with TRBJ2-1, with 12 nucleotides matching TRBD2. Germline V lookup: CDR1 KGHSH, CDR2 LQKENI. This CDR3 is 16 amino acids long. After removal of 4 bases from V and 4 bases from J, the junction contained 5 bases not matched to a gene. The CDR3 nucleotides are TGTGCCAGCTCACGGACACTAGCGGGAGGTTACAATGAGCAGTTCTTC. As protein: CASSRTLAGGYNEQFF.

The chain is built from TRBV6-5 and TRBJ2-7; TRBD2 aligns across 9 bases. The CDR3 covers 14 residues. With 10 bases clipped from V and 7 bases from J, the junction kept 14 bases outside the gene matches. Germline CDR1 and CDR2: MNHEY and SVGAGI. As DNA, the CDR3 is TGTGCCACTTCCCCGGGACTAGCAATTTTGGAGCAGTACTTC. Its protein is CATSPGLAILEQYF.

The chain recombines TRBV2 with TRBJ2-3; TRBD2 matches 8 bases. Losses at the gene ends were 7 bases for V and 7 bases for J; bases not matched to a gene: 13. Germline values: CDR1 SNHLY, CDR2 FYNNEI. The CDR3 is 15 amino acids. The CDR3 nucleotides read TGTGCCAGCACAACCCCCGGGACTAGGAGGCATACGCAGTATTTT. Translated, it gives CASTTPGTRRHTQYF.

This clone showed up just once. In DNA, the CDR3 is TGTGCCAGCAGCCTGGGGGGGGGTCAGCCCCAGCATTTT. This codes for CASSLGGGQPQHF. This chain links TRBV5-6 with TRBJ1-5; weak D call: TRBD1 (5 bases). This CDR3 is 13 amino acids long. The V gene lost 4 bases and the J gene lost 6 bases, with 11 bases spanning the gap. The germline V gene encodes CDR1 SGHDT and CDR2 YYEEEE.

The CDR3 DNA follows: TGTGCCAGCAGCCCTAGCGGGAGGGCCGCTGGGGCCAACGTCCTGACTTTC. Protein: CASSPSGRAAGANVLTF. This sequence joins TRBV5-4 and TRBJ2-6, with 12 bases that match TRBD2. The CDR3 spans 17 residues. Germline CDR1 SGHNT, CDR2 YYREEE (reference sequence). After removal of 4 bases from V and 2 bases from J, the junction contained 4 bases not matched to a gene.

The chain uses TRBV29-1 and TRBJ2-2; 9 nucleotides line up with TRBD2. The CDR3 contains 16 residues. Unmatched junction bases numbered 11, after V lost 3 bases and J lost 6 bases. Germline lookup yields CDR1 SQVTM and CDR2 ANQGSEA. DNA for the CDR3: TGCAGCGTTGATGGGGTGTTAGCGGGAGAGTCCGGGGAGCTGTTTTTT. Protein sequence: CSVDGVLAGESGELFF.

This clone appeared a few times. The chain uses TRBV6-6 and TRBJ2-5; the D gene is possibly TRBD1 (6 bases). The germline gives CDR1 MNHNY, CDR2 SVGAGI (reference sequence). Trimming removed 7 bases at V and 2 bases at J, with 8 bases between. CDR3 length: 12 amino acids. The CDR3 coding sequence is TGTGCCAGCAAGCAGGGGCAAGAGACCCAGTACTTC. Protein: CASKQGQETQYF.

The J gene is TRBJ2-1, the V gene TRBV4-2, with 11 bases that match TRBD2. V lost 6 bases to trimming and J lost 3 bases; unmatched junction nucleotides: 4. The V gene's germline CDR1 is LGHNA and CDR2 YNFKEQ. CDR3 length equals 15 residues. The CDR3 sequence is CASRPTSGGYNEQFF. CDR3 bases: TGTGCCAGCAGACCCACTAGCGGGGGCTACAATGAGCAGTTCTTC.

Only a few counts were recorded for this clone. The rearrangement uses TRBV18 and TRBJ2-5; 11 bases line up with TRBD1. The CDR3 sequence is 14 residues long. Germline V gives CDR1 KGHSH, CDR2 LQKENI. V trimming: 3 bases; J trimming: 4 bases; junction bases outside the gene matches: 1. In nucleotides, the CDR3 is TGTGCCAGCTCACCCGGGACAGGGGGAGAGACCCAGTACTTC. Translated, it gives CASSPGTGGETQYF.

This clone was detected a few times. V and J are TRBV30 and TRBJ2-7; TRBD2 might be the D (5 bases). V lost 4 bases and J 5 bases, leaving 21 bases between the germline ends. The germline V gene has CDR1 GTSNPN and CDR2 SVGIG (reference sequence). The CDR3 length is 15 residues. CDR3 sequence (DNA): TGTGCCTGGATCCCGAGCGGCGGTATGCTAAACGAGCAGTACTTC. Amino acid sequence: CAWIPSGGMLNEQYF. Full variable domain (outside the CDR3, taken from reference TRBV30 and TRBJ2-7): SQTIHQWPATLVQPVGSPLSLECTVEGTSNPNLYWYRQAAGRGLQLLFYSVGIGQISSEVPQNLSASRPQDRQFILSSKKLLLSDSGFYLCAWIPSGGMLNEQYFGPGTRLTVT.

This clone has only one observation. This sequence joins TRBV2 and TRBJ2-3, with D perhaps TRBD1 (5 bases). The V end lost 7 bases, the J end lost 7 bases, and 12 bases lay between the germline ends. CDR1 and CDR2 from the germline V gene are SNHLY and FYNNEI. This CDR3 spans 12 amino acids. CDR3 in DNA: TGTGCCAGCACAGGAAGGGGAAATACGCAGTATTTT. This codes for CASTGRGNTQYF. Full variable domain (outside the CDR3, taken from reference TRBV2 and TRBJ2-3): EPEVTQTPSHQVTQMGQEVILRCVPISNHLYFYWYRQILGQKVEFLVSFYNNEISEKSEIFDDQFSVERPDGSNFTLKIRSTKLEDSAMYFCASTGRGNTQYFGPGTRLTVL.

The chain couples TRBV4-3 to TRBJ2-7; 7 nucleotides align to TRBD1. The trim removed 0 bases at V and 2 bases at J, leaving 7 bases unmatched. Germline lookup yields CDR1 LGHNA and CDR2 YSLEER. The CDR3 runs to 16 residues. CDR3 nucleotide sequence: TGCGCCAGCAGCCAAGATGAGACAGGGCTAACCTACGAGCAGTACTTC. Translation: CASSQDETGLTYEQYF.

V usage is TRBV7-2 and J usage is TRBJ1-2, with D perhaps TRBD1 (6 bases). Germline V gives CDR1 SGHTA, CDR2 FQGNSA. The CDR3 is made up of 14 amino acids. With 3 bases removed from V and 4 bases from J, the gap between germline ends came to 12 bases. CDR3 protein: CASSFRQDVYGYTF. As DNA, the CDR3 is TGTGCCAGCAGCTTTCGACAGGACGTCTATGGCTACACCTTC.

The chain uses TRBV4-1 and TRBJ1-2; D remains unclear. Germline values: CDR1 MGHRA, CDR2 YSYEKL. V was trimmed by 0 bases and J by 1 base, leaving 6 bases between them. This CDR3 has 14 residues. The CDR3 spells CASSQDTGNYGYTF. The CDR3 coding sequence is TGCGCCAGCAGCCAAGATACGGGTAACTATGGCTACACCTTC.

The chain joins TRBV29-1 to TRBJ2-2; 9 bases are a match to TRBD2. The length of the CDR3 is 13 residues. The V and J ends lost 3 bases and 6 bases, in that order; junction bases with no gene match: 2. Germline CDR1 is SQVTM and CDR2 is ANQGSEA. CDR3 DNA sequence: TGCAGCGTTGAGCGGGAGGGGGCCGGGGAGCTGTTTTTT. As protein: CSVEREGAGELFF.

The chain employs TRBV6-5 and TRBJ1-2; 9 bases map to TRBD1. The V segment lost 4 bases and the J segment 3 bases; nucleotides outside the gene matches: 3. CDR1 MNHEY and CDR2 SVGAGI come from the germline V gene. This CDR3 has 14 amino acids. The CDR3 DNA reads TGTGCCAGCAGTTCCTGGACAGGGGACTATGGCTACACCTTC. Encoded protein: CASSSWTGDYGYTF.

This clone showed up just once. V and J are TRBV7-2 and TRBJ2-7, with 9 bases lining up with TRBD2. This CDR3 has 15 amino acids. After removal of 5 bases from V and 6 bases from J, the junction contained 11 bases not matched to a gene. The V gene's germline CDR1 is SGHTA and CDR2 FQGNSA. CDR3 loop: CASSGGGGRLREQYF. CDR3 coding DNA: TGTGCCAGCAGCGGCGGGGGGGGAAGGTTACGCGAGCAGTACTTC. Drawing the rest from reference TRBV7-2 and TRBJ2-7, the complete variable domain is GAGVSQSPSNKVTEKGKDVELRCDPISGHTALYWYRQSLGQGLEFLIYFQGNSAPDKSGLPSDRFSAERTGGSVSTLTIQRTQQEDSAVYLCASSGGGGRLREQYFGPGTRLTVT.

This clone was counted between two and nine times. The chain links TRBV5-4 to TRBJ2-7; 7 bases line up with TRBD1. With V trimmed by 4 bases and J by 3 bases, 10 bases remained unmatched. The CDR3 totals 15 residues. From germline, CDR1 is SGHNT and CDR2 YYREEE (reference sequence). CDR3 DNA: TGTGCCAGCAGCGTACGAAACAGGGGTTACTACGAGCAGTACTTC. Its translation is CASSVRNRGYYEQYF.

V is TRBV6-5 and J is TRBJ1-4; D is perhaps TRBD1 (6 bases). The CDR3 length is 14 residues. Germline loops: CDR1 MNHEY, CDR2 SVGAGI. Deletions cut 6 bases from V and 7 bases from J, with 15 bases between. CDR3 DNA: TGTGCCAGCAGGCCACAGGGATTGGTTGAAAAACTGTTTTTT. Its protein is CASRPQGLVEKLFF.

The V call is TRBV7-3, the J call TRBJ1-1; D is ambiguous. Germline lookup yields CDR1 SGHTA and CDR2 FQGTGA. The CDR3 totals 14 residues. V lost 8 bases to trimming and J lost 1 base, with 14 bases between them. CDR3 region: CASSDLGGNTEAFF. CDR3 bases: TGTGCCAGCTCAGACCTAGGCGGGAACACTGAAGCTTTCTTT.

The CDR3 DNA follows: TGTGCCAGCAGCCATGCCCAGACAGGGCAGAACTATGGCTACACCTTC. It yields the protein CASSHAQTGQNYGYTF. This rearrangement joins TRBV4-2 to TRBJ1-2, with TRBD1 matching over 7 bases. Trimming at V came to 3 bases and at J to 2 bases, leaving 9 bases not matched to a gene. From germline, CDR1 is LGHNA and CDR2 YNFKEQ. The CDR3 runs to 16 residues.

The chain combines TRBV7-9 with TRBJ1-6; TRBD1 matches at 7 bases. CDR1 SEHNR and CDR2 FQNEAQ come from the germline V gene (reference sequence). The CDR3 has 15 amino acids. V dropped 5 bases and J dropped 8; count of bases not matched to a gene: 9. CDR3 sequence reads: CASSPQGTADSPLHF. The CDR3 nucleotides read TGTGCCAGCAGCCCACAGGGGACTGCTGATTCACCCCTCCACTTT.

The chain is built from TRBV5-6 and TRBJ2-5, with a weak D call TRBD1 (7 bases). Germline V gene lookup returns CDR1 SGHDT and CDR2 YYEEEE. The CDR3 extends over 18 amino acids. Trimming pared 4 bases from V and 1 base from J, leaving 23 bases between. CDR3 amino acids: CASSLWTGGGLAQETQYF. As DNA, the CDR3 is TGTGCCAGCAGCCTGTGGACAGGTGGGGGGTTGGCCCAAGAGACCCAGTACTTC. Full variable domain (remainder filled in from reference TRBV5-6 and TRBJ2-5): DAGVTQSPTHLIKTRGQQVTLRCSPKSGHDTVSWYQQALGQGPQFIFQYYEEEERQRGNFPDRFSGHQFPNYSSELNVNALLLGDSALYLCASSLWTGGGLAQETQYFGPGTRLLVL.

The CDR3 loop is CASSQFTYEQYF. The CDR3 DNA reads as TGTGCCAGCAGCCAATTCACCTACGAGCAGTACTTC. The chain recombines TRBV7-2 with TRBJ2-5; D remains ambiguous. The end of the DNA aligns better with TRBJ2-7, so the J call may be wrong. CDR3 length equals 12 residues. Per germline, CDR1 SGHTA and CDR2 FQGNSA.

The V gene is TRBV4-2, the J gene TRBJ2-1; D is unresolved. This CDR3 is built from 17 residues. V was cut by 2 bases and J by 9 bases, with 23 bases left in between. CDR1 and CDR2 (germline): LGHNA, YNFKEQ. The CDR3 spells CASSQWFVANIDGEQFF. The CDR3 bases are TGTGCCAGCAGCCAATGGTTTGTAGCCAACATCGATGGTGAGCAGTTCTTC.

This clone was found many times. The rearrangement joins TRBV2 to TRBJ2-3; 9 nucleotides agree with TRBD1. The CDR3 totals 15 residues. The V and J ends lost 6 bases and 4 bases, in that order; junction bases with no gene match: 8. In germline, CDR1 is SNHLY, CDR2 FYNNEI. As DNA, the CDR3 is TGTGCCAGCAGGGACAGGGGAAAATCCCCAGATACGCAGTATTTT. This encodes CASRDRGKSPDTQYF.

The gene calls are TRBV5-1 and TRBJ2-1; 11 bases align to TRBD2. CDR1 SGHRS and CDR2 YFSETQ come from the germline V gene. The ends lost 0 bases at V and 4 bases at J; junction bases unmatched: 3. The CDR3 is 16 amino acids. CDR3 sequence: CASSLGVAGGYNEQFF. The CDR3 DNA sequence: TGCGCCAGCAGCTTGGGAGTAGCGGGAGGGTACAATGAGCAGTTCTTC.

The chain has TRBV29-1 and TRBJ2-5; possibly TRBD2 for D (5 bases). In germline, CDR1 is SQVTM, CDR2 ANQGSEA. CDR3 size: 11 residues. Deletions cut 6 bases from V and 5 bases from J, with 10 bases between. The CDR3 loop reads CSVEVAETQYF. CDR3 sequence (DNA): TGCAGCGTCGAGGTAGCGGAGACCCAGTACTTC. Full variable domain (remainder filled in from reference TRBV29-1 and TRBJ2-5): SAVISQKPSRDICQRGTSLTIQCQVDSQVTMMFWYRQQPGQSLTLIATANQGSEATYESGFVIDKFPISRPNLTFSTLTVSNMSPEDSSIYLCSVEVAETQYFGPGTRLLVL.

The chain couples TRBV5-1 to TRBJ2-5, with 9 bases lining up with TRBD2. Per the germline V gene, CDR1 is SGHRS and CDR2 is YFSETQ. The V segment lost 7 bases and the J segment 5 bases; nucleotides outside the gene matches: 9. This CDR3 has 14 residues. DNA of the CDR3: TGCGCCAGCGGGGCTAGCGGGAACGTGGAGACCCAGTACTTC. Its translation: CASGASGNVETQYF.